The sequence of this T cell receptor beta chain was determined in a study of T cell responses to AZD1222 COVID-19 vaccine. Assay used: immunoSEQ multiplex PCR; TCRdb lists only in-frame clones, some missing. This sample has about 48,000 clones, with 80% to 90% found just once. A note on this clone: Its antigen is still unknown.

Findings and caveats of the study: Regions 160-218 and 743-854 held dominance among vaccine-associated CD4 TCRs, which spanned spike. Without day 14 samples, only post-peak T cell repertoires were studied.

The CDR3 sequence is 14 residues long. Trimming removed 4 bases from V and 3 bases from J; junction bases left unmatched: 1. Germline assignment: CDR1 SNHLY and CDR2 FYNNEI. V gene TRBV2 combines with J gene TRBJ1-5, with TRBD1 identical over 9 bases. The source material was peripheral blood, sampled 28 days after the second AZD1222 dose. The sequence came from an adult who received the AZD1222 COVID-19 vaccine. As DNA, the CDR3 is TGTGCCAGCAGTGGACAGGGGGACAATCAGCCCCAGCATTTT. Protein: CASSGQGDNQPQHF.